This paragraph covers one T cell receptor (beta chain) sequence. The data were taken from a study of blood T cell repertoires in COVID-19. As for the study in general: The United States, Italy and Spain provided the acute and convalescent COVID-19 samples.

Measured with immunoSEQ multiplex PCR; TCRdb has only the in-frame clones, and not every one. The repertoire consists of 100,000 to 150,000 clones, with about 80% occurring once and the leading ten covering about 11%. CDR1 KGHDR and CDR2 SFDVKD come from the germline V gene. V lost 5 bases, J lost 7 bases, and 6 bases stayed unmatched. CDR3 length: 14 amino acids. The clonotype comes from a man aged 60-69 years with acute or convalescent COVID-19. The specimen was peripheral blood. The V gene is TRBV24-1, the J gene TRBJ2-1; 8 nucleotides align to TRBD1. For the CDR3, the DNA is TGTGCCACCAGTGGGACAGGGAAACAGAATGAGCAGTTCTTC. Protein product: CATSGTGKQNEQFF.